The next 31 T cell receptor beta chains were all read from a single sample in a study of T cell responses to AZD1222 COVID-19 vaccine. Method: immunoSEQ multiplex PCR; TCRdb's copy keeps in-frame clones and lacks some. Of under 150,000 clones in the sample, 70% to 90% were seen once. The starting material was peripheral blood, obtained 28 days after the second AZD1222 dose. These receptors originate from an adult who received the AZD1222 COVID-19 vaccine.

The rearrangement joins TRBV25-1 to TRBJ1-6, with D unclear. Germline V gene sequence: CDR1 MGHDK, CDR2 SYGVNS. The length of the CDR3 is 13 residues. Trimming pared 1 base from V and 7 bases from J, leaving 5 bases between. CDR3 nucleotides: TGTGCCAGCAGTGAATTGGGGAATTCACCCCTCCACTTT. Amino acids: CASSELGNSPLHF.

The chain combines TRBV7-2 with TRBJ1-5; D unclear. The CDR3 loop spans 15 amino acids. V dropped 5 bases and J dropped 0 bases, with 11 bases sitting between them. From germline, CDR1 is SGHTA and CDR2 FQGNSA. The CDR3 loop reads CASSPLAGSNQPQHF. The DNA for the CDR3 is TGTGCCAGCAGCCCCCTGGCGGGTAGCAATCAGCCCCAGCATTTT.

The chain uses TRBV11-2 and TRBJ1-1; D is unresolved. The V end lost 2 bases, the J end lost 4 bases, and 14 bases lay between the germline ends. The V gene's germline CDR1 is SGHAT and CDR2 FQNNGV. This CDR3 contains 15 residues. DNA of the CDR3: TGTGCCAGCAGCTTAAAACGAATGAGTCCCACTGAAGCTTTCTTT. This sequence encodes CASSLKRMSPTEAFF.

The sample holds a few counts of this clone. The chain joins TRBV5-1 to TRBJ1-4; D is perhaps TRBD1 (5 bases). In germline, CDR1 is SGHRS, CDR2 YFSETQ. Trimming removed 0 bases at V and 5 bases at J, with 14 bases between. This CDR3 has 16 amino acids. Here the CDR3 DNA reads TGCGCCAGCAGCTTGGCACCCGGGACTCAGAATGAAAAACTGTTTTTT. Translated: CASSLAPGTQNEKLFF.

CDR3 DNA sequence: TGTGCCATCTCGACCGGGACAGGCGGCTACGAGCAGTACTTC. Translation: CAISTGTGGYEQYF. This chain connects TRBV10-3 to TRBJ2-7, with 8 bases identical to TRBD1. The ends lost 8 bases at V and 3 bases at J; junction bases unmatched: 9. Germline CDR1 and CDR2: ENHRY and SYGVKD. This CDR3 region has 14 residues.

V is TRBV6-6 and J is TRBJ1-5; D possibly corresponds to TRBD1 (6 bases). The germline V gene has CDR1 MNHNY and CDR2 SVGAGI (reference sequence). V lost 6 bases to trimming and J lost 1 base, with 13 bases between them. The length of the CDR3 is 15 residues. CDR3 sequence: CASSAGTPSNQPQHF. CDR3 DNA sequence: TGTGCCAGCAGCGCGGGGACACCGAGCAATCAGCCCCAGCATTTT.

This sequence joins TRBV27 and TRBJ1-5; 9 positions match TRBD1. Germline lookup yields CDR1 MNHEY and CDR2 SMNVEV (reference sequence). This CDR3 is built from 13 residues. Trimming removed 3 bases from V and 11 bases from J; junction bases left unmatched: 5. The DNA for the CDR3 is TGTGCCAGCAGTTTGCTTACAGGGGGCACCCAGCATTTT. Translating it yields CASSLLTGGTQHF.

This rearrangement joins TRBV10-3 to TRBJ2-7, with TRBD1 matching over 7 bases. Germline CDR1 reads ENHRY; CDR2 reads SYGVKD. Trimming at V came to 11 bases and at J to 7 bases, leaving 11 bases not matched to a gene. There are 12 residues in the CDR3. The CDR3 nucleotides are TGTGCCGCCAGGGACAGTCTCCCGGAGCAGTACTTC. Amino acids: CAARDSLPEQYF.

In regard to this clone: The same CDR3 is also encoded by other DNA sequences in this sample. The V call is TRBV28, the J call TRBJ1-1; no definite D call. The CDR3 is made up of 12 amino acids. V was shortened by 5 bases and J by 2 bases, with 6 bases between the two germline ends. The germline V gene encodes CDR1 MDHEN and CDR2 SYDVKM. In DNA, the CDR3 is TGTGCCAGCAGTCTATTCAACACTGAAGCTTTCTTT. Its protein product is CASSLFNTEAFF.

The chain links TRBV15 to TRBJ2-2; D is uncertain. The CDR3 has 13 residues. Trimming stripped 5 bases from V and 6 bases from J, with 10 bases between. CDR1 and CDR2 (germline): LNHNV, YYDKDF (reference sequence). In DNA form, the CDR3 reads TGTGCCACCAGCCGTCAGGTCTCCGGGGAGCTGTTTTTT. This translates into CATSRQVSGELFF.

V usage is TRBV7-3 and J usage is TRBJ2-6; D is unclear. The CDR3 has 16 amino acids. V was cut by 6 bases and J by 4 bases, with 16 bases left in between. CDR1 is SGHTA and CDR2 is FQGTGA in the germline V gene. The CDR3 coding sequence is TGTGCCAGCAGGAAGGGCGGAGCATCCGGGGCCAACGTCCTGACTTTC. It is translated as CASRKGGASGANVLTF.

This chain uses TRBV6-2 or TRBV6-3 with TRBJ1-2; D gene uncertain. Germline CDR1 and CDR2: MNHEY and SVGEGT. The V end was cut by 4 bases, the J end by 7 bases, with 7 bases between. CDR3 length: 11 residues. The CDR3 DNA follows: TGTGCCAGCAGTTCGGGGATTGGCTACACCTTC. As protein: CASSSGIGYTF.

This clone was detected only a few times. This chain links TRBV28 with TRBJ1-4; TRBD1 agrees at 7 bases. The junction had 8 bases not matched to a gene; V was cut back by 7 bases and J by 0 bases. CDR1 MDHEN and CDR2 SYDVKM come from the germline V gene. This CDR3 is 16 amino acids long. DNA of the CDR3: TGTGCCAGCACAAAAACAGGGGTTGCAACTAATGAAAAACTGTTTTTT. Encoded protein: CASTKTGVATNEKLFF.

The rearrangement uses TRBV14 and TRBJ2-1; D possibly corresponds to TRBD1 (6 bases). The CDR3 sequence is 15 residues long. The germline CDR1 and CDR2 sequences are SGHDN and FVKESK. The V end lost 1 base, the J end lost 3 bases, and 10 bases lay between the germline ends. Here the CDR3 DNA reads TGTGCCAGCAGCCAAGGACAGGCTTACTACAATGAGCAGTTCTTC. The encoded protein is CASSQGQAYYNEQFF.

The chain uses TRBV10-3 and TRBJ1-1, with TRBD1 matching 7 bases. Germline V gene lookup returns CDR1 ENHRY and CDR2 SYGVKD. The CDR3 covers 13 residues. J gave up 0 bases and V 8 bases, and 3 bases lay outside the gene matches. In nucleotides, the CDR3 is TGTGCCATCGCGACAGGGATGAACACTGAAGCTTTCTTT. This codes for CAIATGMNTEAFF.

V gene TRBV24-1 combines with J gene TRBJ2-2; the D gene is possibly TRBD1 (6 bases). The CDR3 has 15 amino acids. V was pared by 4 bases and J by 2 bases, with 10 bases between. From germline, CDR1 is KGHDR and CDR2 SFDVKD. CDR3 loop: CATSDSGTNTGELFF. DNA for the CDR3: TGTGCCACCAGTGACTCCGGGACAAACACCGGGGAGCTGTTTTTT.

The J gene is TRBJ2-2, the V gene TRBV20-1, with unresolved D. Germline V gene data show CDR1 as DFQATT and CDR2 as SNEGSKA (reference sequence). This CDR3 contains 13 residues. V lost 3 bases, J lost 3 bases, and 8 bases lay in between. CDR3 in amino acids: CSASMTYTGELFF. For the CDR3, the DNA is TGCAGTGCTAGTATGACGTACACCGGGGAGCTGTTTTTT.

The J gene is TRBJ1-6, the V gene TRBV6-6, with D unclear. The V end lost 8 bases, the J end lost 4 bases, and 15 bases lay between the germline ends. Germline loops: CDR1 MNHNY, CDR2 SVGAGI (reference sequence). The CDR3 runs 15 residues. CDR3 DNA sequence: TGTGCCAGCGTGGAGGGTGGAGTTTATAATTCACCCCTCCACTTT. This encodes CASVEGGVYNSPLHF.

The chain combines TRBV4-3 with TRBJ1-1; D gene uncertain. The CDR3 covers 17 residues. Germline V lookup: CDR1 LGHNA, CDR2 YSLEER. V lost 1 base, J lost 5 bases, and 20 bases lay in between. The chain's CDR3 is CASSQVLLQTGRTEAFF. The CDR3 DNA sequence: TGCGCCAGCAGCCAAGTTCTTCTGCAGACGGGTCGGACTGAAGCTTTCTTT.

In this sample, this clone turned up once. This rearrangement joins TRBV2 to TRBJ1-5, with a tentative D call TRBD1 (6 bases). V dropped 6 bases and J dropped 2 bases, with 11 bases sitting between them. The germline gives CDR1 SNHLY, CDR2 FYNNEI. The CDR3 length is 14 residues. The CDR3 is CASRERQGNQPQHF. CDR3 in DNA: TGTGCCAGCAGAGAACGACAGGGCAATCAGCCCCAGCATTTT.

This chain links TRBV6-1 with TRBJ2-7; D is perhaps TRBD1 (5 bases). The CDR3 has 14 amino acids. CDR1 is MNHNS and CDR2 is SASEGT in the germline V gene. The V end lost 1 base, the J end lost 3 bases, and 10 bases lay between the germline ends. CDR3 residues: CASSEVPGLYEQYF. Here the CDR3 DNA reads TGTGCCAGCAGTGAAGTCCCAGGGCTCTACGAGCAGTACTTC.

This clone was recorded once. V usage is TRBV19 and J usage is TRBJ1-5; unclear D gene. The ends were cut back, 3 bases at V and 7 bases at J, with 10 bases in the middle. Germline V gives CDR1 LNHDA, CDR2 SQIVND (reference sequence). CDR3 size: 13 residues. The CDR3 is CASSITLLQPQHF. DNA of the CDR3: TGTGCCAGTAGTATTACCCTCCTCCAGCCCCAGCATTTT. The complete variable domain, with remaining parts taken from reference TRBV19 and TRBJ1-5, reads DGGITQSPKYLFRKEGQNVTLSCEQNLNHDAMYWYRQDPGQGLRLIYYSQIVNDFQKGDIAEGYSVSREKKESFPLTVTSAQKNPTAFYLCASSITLLQPQHFGDGTRLSIL.

The chain joins TRBV14 to TRBJ2-3, with 10 bases identical to TRBD1. CDR1 SGHDN and CDR2 FVKESK come from the germline V gene. Trimming at V came to 5 bases and at J to 6 bases, leaving 8 bases not matched to a gene. The CDR3 is 15 amino acids. The CDR3 region has the DNA TGTGCCAGCAGCAGGGACAGGGGAGTATGGGATACGCAGTATTTT. Amino acids: CASSRDRGVWDTQYF.

The V gene is TRBV27, the J gene TRBJ1-5; D is uncertain. The ends were cut back, 3 bases at V and 16 bases at J, with 25 bases in the middle. Germline assignment: CDR1 MNHEY and CDR2 SMNVEV (reference sequence). The CDR3 extends over 15 amino acids. CDR3 amino acids: CASSFSMGGISAIHF. The DNA of the CDR3 is TGTGCCAGCAGTTTCAGTATGGGCGGAATCAGCGCGATCCATTTT.

The J gene is TRBJ2-1, the V gene TRBV20-1, with a possible D match to TRBD2 (6 bases). Between the trimmed V and J ends, which lost 3 bases and 6 bases, there was a span of 15 bases. Per germline, CDR1 DFQATT and CDR2 SNEGSKA (reference sequence). The CDR3 is made up of 14 amino acids. The CDR3, as DNA: TGCAGTGCTAGTTCTTCTCTAGCGATCAATGAGCAGTTCTTC. Its protein is CSASSSLAINEQFF.

This chain connects TRBV19 to TRBJ2-7; TRBD2 matches at 9 bases. Germline CDR1 is LNHDA and CDR2 is SQIVND (reference sequence). Trimming cost V 0 bases and J 2 bases; bases outside gene matches: 2. The CDR3 has 15 residues. CDR3 sequence (DNA): TGTGCCAGTAGTATAGATCGCGGGGGGGCCTACGAGCAGTACTTC. Its translation: CASSIDRGGAYEQYF.

The chain is built from TRBV4-2 and TRBJ2-5, with D unclear. V lost 1 base and J 5 bases, leaving 14 bases between the germline ends. This CDR3 is built from 15 residues. CDR1 and CDR2 from the germline V gene are LGHNA and YNFKEQ. CDR3 amino acids: CASSQGSVGWETQYF. The CDR3 bases are TGTGCCAGCAGCCAAGGTTCCGTCGGTTGGGAGACCCAGTACTTC.

The chain is built from TRBV6-5 and TRBJ2-7; D gene ambiguous. The CDR3 has 11 amino acids. CDR1 is MNHEY and CDR2 is SVGAGI in the germline V gene. V gave up 8 bases and J gave up 3 bases, with 8 bases separating them. CDR3 bases: TGTGCCAGCCTCCAGGACTACGAGCAGTACTTC. Its protein is CASLQDYEQYF.

CDR3 protein: CASRNPGTLGYTF. For the CDR3, the DNA is TGTGCCAGCAGGAATCCCGGGACACTCGGCTACACCTTC. This sequence joins TRBV7-2 and TRBJ1-2, with D possibly TRBD1 on 6 matching bases. Per germline, CDR1 SGHTA and CDR2 FQGNSA. The CDR3 consists of 13 residues. The V end lost 6 bases, the J end lost 8 bases, and 16 bases lay between the germline ends. The whole variable domain, remainder taken from reference TRBV7-2 and TRBJ1-2, is GAGVSQSPSNKVTEKGKDVELRCDPISGHTALYWYRQSLGQGLEFLIYFQGNSAPDKSGLPSDRFSAERTGGSVSTLTIQRTQQEDSAVYLCASRNPGTLGYTFGSGTRLTVV.

The chain links TRBV10-3 to TRBJ2-3, with 8 nucleotides matching TRBD1. The germline V gene has CDR1 ENHRY and CDR2 SYGVKD. The CDR3 consists of 17 residues. Germline trimming cut 0 bases from V and 6 bases from J; bases unmatched to any gene: 11. The CDR3 DNA reads as TGTGCCATCAGTGAGTCGACTCTAAGACAGGGGTACGATACGCAGTATTTT. Protein: CAISESTLRQGYDTQYF.

The chain links TRBV2 to TRBJ2-7; 8 bases are a match to TRBD1. Germline CDR1 SNHLY, CDR2 FYNNEI. The CDR3 spans 12 residues. V shed 8 bases, J shed 2 bases, and the junction held 2 bases outside the gene matches. DNA for the CDR3: TGTGCCAGCGGGACAGGCGCCTACGAGCAGTACTTC. Translation gives CASGTGAYEQYF.